This T cell receptor beta chain is drawn from a study of cytomegalovirus exposure and HLA in healthy donors. Looking at the study overall: HLA-typed donors were the source of around 87 million unique TCRs, which an early data release held. Study results and limitations: For most TCR sequences rarity was the rule, although some public TCRs occurred in many donors. The authors assumed roughly uniform sequencing depth across donors for presence/absence analyses.

After removal of 5 bases from V and 4 bases from J, the junction contained 7 bases not matched to a gene. There are 15 residues in the CDR3. Germline V gene data show CDR1 as SGHVS and CDR2 as FNYEAQ. This clone showed up just a few times. Antigen unknown. Both 60 Vbeta primers and 13 Jbeta primers went into the PCR. The data were produced by immunoSEQ multiplex PCR, yet TCRdb's version contains in-frame clones alone and is incomplete. The sample shows fewer than 200,000 clones, over 60% of them seen only once. The chain carries TRBV7-6 and TRBJ1-4, with 7 bases lining up with TRBD1. Sequenced material: PBMCs. The sequence was collected from a girl between 5 and 17 years old in good health and CMV-seronegative. For the CDR3, the DNA is TGTGCCAGCAGCATCCCGGGACAGATTAATGAAAAACTGTTTTTT. It specifies CASSIPGQINEKLFF.